This record looks at one T cell receptor beta chain sequence and its context. The antigen remains undetermined. For every TCR library, about 4,000 ng of total RNA was used. For each CDR3 protein, TCRdb gives one entry from its re-call of the 5' RACE reads, without DNA. The sample holds some 150,000 distinct CDR3 sequences. The entry originates in a study of monozygotic twins with inflammatory bowel disease. Germline lookup yields CDR1 MDHEN and CDR2 SYDVKM. There are 14 residues in the CDR3. Study-level results: The inverse Simpson measure of TCRbeta diversity was lower in IBD patients than in healthy co-twins.

The origin of this receptor is a human donor with ulcerative colitis or Crohn's disease, or a healthy co-twin of an affected twin (not recorded which). This chain connects TRBV28 to TRBJ1-2; TCRdb's assignment of TRBD1 cannot be checked, as there is no DNA. Source material: blood. CDR3 loop: CASSLVGQNYGYTF.